The source of this TCR beta chain is a study of cytomegalovirus exposure and HLA in healthy donors. Trimming shortened V by 3 bases and J by 7 bases, and 7 bases separated the two germline ends. CDR1 is MGHRA and CDR2 is YSYEKL in the germline V gene. This CDR3 has 12 residues. The PCR had 60 Vbeta and 13 Jbeta primers. Repertoires were generated with immunoSEQ multiplex PCR, while TCRdb's copy carries only in-frame clones and drops some. The repertoire holds 100,000 to 150,000 clones, with approximately 78% as singletons. This sequence was found in a man aged 25-45 years in good health and CMV-seropositive. Input material: PBMCs. The rearrangement uses TRBV4-1 and TRBJ2-1; weak D call: TRBD2 (5 bases). CDR3 in amino acids: CASSQLANEQFF. CDR3 nucleotides: TGCGCCAGCAGCCAGTTAGCGAATGAGCAGTTCTTC.